The present entry profiles one T cell receptor beta chain with its context. One end of the junction is discordant with germline, which a read error may explain. The data originate from a study of spatial heterogeneity in lung cancer. TCR cDNA molecules were tagged individually, and each one carried a unique molecular identifier. In TCRdb, the 5' RACE reads were re-called with MiXCR into one record per CDR3 protein. Of fewer than 55,000 distinct CDR3 sequences in the sample, roughly 7.4% are singletons; the top ten hold around 38%. The CDR3 covers 14 residues. Germline V gene data show CDR1 as DFQATT and CDR2 as SNEGSKA (reference sequence). This sample's time point: blood at routine non-recurrence follow-up after resection. Whole RNA came from tumor, nontumor lung or frozen PBMC and was sequenced without being sorted.

The sequence was collected from a female donor with early-stage non-small cell lung cancer. The V and J genes are TRBV20-1 and TRBJ1-1, with 7 nucleotides matching TRBD1. This specimen was PBMCs, taken at follow-up. The CDR3 protein is CSAREQGRNTEAFF. CDR3 nucleotide sequence: TGCAGTGCTCGAGAACAGGGGAGGAACACTGAAGCTTTCTTT.